These 32 T cell receptor beta chains share one sample of origin, sequenced in a study of T cell responses to AZD1222 COVID-19 vaccine. Produced via immunoSEQ multiplex PCR; TCRdb's table is partial and in-frame only. The table lists 95,000 to 100,000 clones, 88% of them singletons, with more than 15% in the top ten. The sequencing here drew on peripheral blood, taken 28 days after the second AZD1222 dose. The source is an adult who received the AZD1222 COVID-19 vaccine.

This rearrangement joins TRBV7-8 to TRBJ2-1, with 8 bases identical to TRBD2. Losses at the gene ends were 3 bases for V and 0 bases for J; bases not matched to a gene: 7. Germline V gene data show CDR1 as SGHVS and CDR2 as FQNEAQ. The length of the CDR3 is 17 residues. The CDR3 loop is CASSFGGVASSYNEQFF. Here the CDR3 DNA reads TGTGCCAGCAGCTTCGGGGGGGTAGCGAGCTCCTACAATGAGCAGTTCTTC. Using reference TRBV7-8 and TRBJ2-1 for the parts outside the CDR3, the full variable domain is GAGVSQSPRYKVAKRGQDVALRCDPISGHVSLFWYQQALGQGPEFLTYFQNEAQLDKSGLPSDRFFAERPEGSVSTLKIQRTQQEDSAVYLCASSFGGVASSYNEQFFGPGTRLTVL.

This chain uses TRBV5-1 with TRBJ1-1, with D perhaps TRBD1 (5 bases). Trimming took 4 bases from V and 0 from J, leaving 13 bases between them. The CDR3 runs 15 residues. Germline lookup yields CDR1 SGHRS and CDR2 YFSETQ. The CDR3, as DNA: TGCGCCAGCAGCGGCGGCCAGGGCCTGAACACTGAAGCTTTCTTT. Its translation: CASSGGQGLNTEAFF.

V and J are TRBV5-1 and TRBJ2-7; no reliable D call. This CDR3 has 15 amino acids. V was clipped by 0 bases and J by 2 bases, with 12 bases between them. From germline, CDR1 is SGHRS and CDR2 YFSETQ. The CDR3: CASSLAQQWTYEQYF. CDR3 DNA sequence: TGCGCCAGCAGCTTGGCTCAACAGTGGACCTACGAGCAGTACTTC.

This clone rates as medium-sized. Within the sample, other DNA sequences also encode this same CDR3. The rearrangement uses TRBV6-1 and TRBJ2-5; possible D gene TRBD1, 5 bases. The V end was cut by 0 bases, the J end by 1 base, with 6 bases between. CDR3 length equals 14 residues. Germline lookup yields CDR1 MNHNS and CDR2 SASEGT. In nucleotides, the CDR3 is TGTGCCAGCAGTGAAGCTCAGGGCCAAGAGACCCAGTACTTC. Protein: CASSEAQGQETQYF.

This chain uses TRBV18 with TRBJ1-4, with D unresolved. Germline loops: CDR1 KGHSH, CDR2 LQKENI. The length of the CDR3 is 13 residues. Trimming left V 2 bases short and J 8 bases short, with 9 bases between. CDR3 amino acids: CASSPIAWEKLFF. In nucleotides, the CDR3 is TGTGCCAGCTCACCAATAGCGTGGGAAAAACTGTTTTTT. The full variable domain, with the rest looked up from reference TRBV18 and TRBJ1-4, is NAGVMQNPRHLVRRRGQEARLRCSPMKGHSHVYWYRQLPEEGLKFMVYLQKENIIDESGMPKERFSAEFPKEGPSILRIQQVVRGDSAAYFCASSPIAWEKLFFGSGTQLSVL.

The chain employs TRBV27 and TRBJ2-1; D possibly matches TRBD1 or TRBD2 (5 bases each). The germline V gene has CDR1 MNHEY and CDR2 SMNVEV (reference sequence). Between the trimmed V and J ends, which lost 1 base and 6 bases, there was a span of 16 bases. CDR3 length: 16 amino acids. CDR3 amino acids: CASSLLGASRGNEQFF. The CDR3 coding sequence is TGTGCCAGCAGTTTATTAGGGGCTAGCCGGGGCAATGAGCAGTTCTTC.

The chain employs TRBV11-2 and TRBJ2-3; no reliable D call. Trimming removed 0 bases at V and 12 bases at J, with 10 bases between. The CDR3 runs to 12 residues. The germline gives CDR1 SGHAT, CDR2 FQNNGV. The CDR3 DNA is TGTGCCAGCAGCTTAGATTTCCAGGTTCAGTATTTT. It translates to CASSLDFQVQYF.

This clone appeared a single time. V and J are TRBV19 and TRBJ2-2; TRBD1 might be the D (5 bases). This CDR3 has 13 amino acids. Trimming pared 6 bases from V and 5 bases from J, leaving 10 bases between. Per germline, CDR1 LNHDA and CDR2 SQIVND (reference sequence). CDR3 loop: CASRPGQTGELFF. In DNA, the CDR3 is TGTGCCAGTAGACCCGGACAAACCGGGGAGCTGTTTTTT.

This clone was seen only a few times. This chain uses TRBV27 with TRBJ2-7; D gene uncertain. This CDR3 region has 13 residues. Trimming shortened V by 6 bases and J by 7 bases, and 16 bases separated the two germline ends. Germline V CDR1 and CDR2: MNHEY, SMNVEV (reference sequence). CDR3 nucleotide sequence: TGTGCCAGCAGAGGGCAGAGGATCGGGGAGCAGTACTTC. Amino acid sequence: CASRGQRIGEQYF.

This chain joins TRBV5-1 and TRBJ1-1, with D perhaps matching TRBD1 (6 bases). The germline V gene has CDR1 SGHRS and CDR2 YFSETQ. V was clipped by 8 bases and J by 0 bases, with 11 bases between them. This CDR3 spans 13 amino acids. The CDR3: CASRGGMNTEAFF. The CDR3 DNA is TGCGCCAGTAGGGGGGGAATGAACACTGAAGCTTTCTTT. Full variable domain (remainder filled in from reference TRBV5-1 and TRBJ1-1): KAGVTQTPRYLIKTRGQQVTLSCSPISGHRSVSWYQQTPGQGLQFLFEYFSETQRNKGNFPGRFSGRQFSNSRSEMNVSTLELGDSALYLCASRGGMNTEAFFGQGTRLTVV.

The chain couples TRBV18 to TRBJ1-2, with a tentative D call TRBD1 (5 bases). There are 14 residues in the CDR3. V dropped 0 bases and J dropped 6 bases, with 11 bases sitting between them. Germline CDR1 KGHSH, CDR2 LQKENI. CDR3 in amino acids: CASSPPGRLDGYTF. As DNA, the CDR3 is TGTGCCAGCTCACCACCGGGGCGCCTTGATGGCTACACCTTC. Full variable domain (remainder filled in from reference TRBV18 and TRBJ1-2): NAGVMQNPRHLVRRRGQEARLRCSPMKGHSHVYWYRQLPEEGLKFMVYLQKENIIDESGMPKERFSAEFPKEGPSILRIQQVVRGDSAAYFCASSPPGRLDGYTFGSGTRLTVV.

The chain is built from TRBV10-2 and TRBJ1-5; the match to TRBD1 covers 9 bases. The ends lost 0 bases at V and 6 bases at J; junction bases unmatched: 3. Per the germline V gene, CDR1 is WSHSY and CDR2 is SAAADI. The CDR3 has 15 amino acids. Here the CDR3 DNA reads TGCGCCAGCAGTGAGTCTACAGGGGGCAGTCAGCCCCAGCATTTT. Its translation is CASSESTGGSQPQHF.

This clone was detected only once. The chain joins TRBV7-2 to TRBJ1-2; D remains ambiguous. Germline assignment: CDR1 SGHTA and CDR2 FQGNSA. The ends were cut back, 3 bases at V and 6 bases at J, with 11 bases in the middle. The CDR3 consists of 13 residues. The CDR3 protein is CASSFAGMDGYTF. In DNA, the CDR3 is TGTGCCAGCAGCTTTGCCGGGATGGATGGCTACACCTTC.

The rearrangement uses TRBV5-1 and TRBJ1-2; tentative D call: TRBD1 (5 bases). The V and J ends lost 5 bases and 3 bases respectively, with 17 bases between them. This CDR3 comprises 15 residues. From germline, CDR1 is SGHRS and CDR2 YFSETQ. CDR3 region: CASRKGVVRDYGYTF. The CDR3 region has the DNA TGCGCCAGCAGGAAAGGGGTCGTTCGGGACTATGGCTACACCTTC.

J is TRBJ1-6 and V is TRBV9, with D perhaps TRBD1 (5 bases). V lost 3 bases to trimming and J lost 9 bases, with 10 bases between them. The CDR3 is 13 amino acids. The germline gives CDR1 SGDLS, CDR2 YYNGEE. CDR3 nucleotide sequence: TGTGCCAGCAGCGGGTCCCAGGGTTCACCCCTCCACTTT. Protein sequence: CASSGSQGSPLHF.

CDR3 protein: CASGQGFLYEQYF. DNA for the CDR3: TGTGCCAGCGGACAGGGGTTCCTCTACGAGCAGTACTTC. This chain uses TRBV28 with TRBJ2-7, with 9 bases identical to TRBD1. This CDR3 contains 13 residues. The J segment lost 3 bases and the V segment lost 8 bases, leaving 5 bases of the junction unmatched. CDR1 is MDHEN, CDR2 SYDVKM, per germline.

This chain links TRBV12-3 or TRBV12-4 with TRBJ2-7; no definite D call. The CDR3 covers 12 residues. Trimming pared 3 bases from V and 5 bases from J, leaving 8 bases between. CDR3 sequence: CASSFLRNEQYF. CDR3 DNA sequence: TGTGCCAGCAGTTTCTTGCGGAACGAGCAGTACTTC.

This clone turned up a few times. The rearrangement links TRBV2 to TRBJ1-5; 9 bases match TRBD1. The CDR3 runs to 15 residues. V gave up 6 bases and J gave up 5 bases; unmatched junction bases: 8. Germline CDR1 is SNHLY and CDR2 is FYNNEI. CDR3 in DNA: TGTGCCAGCAGAGTCGGGACAGGGCCAGATCAGCCCCAGCATTTT. This encodes CASRVGTGPDQPQHF.

The rearrangement joins TRBV6-2 or TRBV6-3 to TRBJ2-7; the D gene is possibly TRBD1 (6 bases). The CDR3 loop spans 17 amino acids. V was clipped by 2 bases and J by 4 bases, with 21 bases between them. Germline V lookup: CDR1 MNHEY, CDR2 SVGEGT. CDR3 amino acids: CASSYPSQGRLTYEQYF. In DNA form, the CDR3 reads TGTGCCAGCAGTTACCCCTCACAGGGAAGATTAACGTACGAGCAGTACTTC.

This clone appeared a few times. V is TRBV6-1 and J is TRBJ2-3; 8 positions agree with TRBD1. The CDR3 covers 15 residues. The germline V gene encodes CDR1 MNHNS and CDR2 SASEGT. V lost 1 base, J lost 2 bases, and 2 bases stayed unmatched. CDR3 bases: TGTGCCAGCAGTGAAGGGACAGGGCACACAGATACGCAGTATTTT. It translates to CASSEGTGHTDTQYF.

The V gene is TRBV2, the J gene TRBJ1-1; no clear D. The CDR3 is 14 residues long. V was pared by 5 bases and J by 1 base, with 11 bases between. Germline values: CDR1 SNHLY, CDR2 FYNNEI. The CDR3 DNA sequence: TGTGCCAGCAGTCAGCCTAGGCAGAACACTGAAGCTTTCTTT. The encoded protein is CASSQPRQNTEAFF. Filled out from reference TRBV2 and TRBJ1-1, the complete variable domain reads EPEVTQTPSHQVTQMGQEVILRCVPISNHLYFYWYRQILGQKVEFLVSFYNNEISEKSEIFDDQFSVERPDGSNFTLKIRSTKLEDSAMYFCASSQPRQNTEAFFGQGTRLTVV.

V and J are TRBV7-9 and TRBJ1-1; D uncertain. This CDR3 is 14 amino acids long. Germline loops: CDR1 SEHNR, CDR2 FQNEAQ (reference sequence). The ends were cut back, 1 base at V and 1 base at J, with 7 bases in the middle. CDR3 nucleotide sequence: TGTGCCAGCAGCTTAGGCGCTCGGAACACTGAAGCTTTCTTT. Protein sequence: CASSLGARNTEAFF. Full variable domain (rest looked up from reference TRBV7-9 and TRBJ1-1): DTGVSQNPRHKITKRGQNVTFRCDPISEHNRLYWYRQTLGQGPEFLTYFQNEAQLEKSRLLSDRFSAERPKGSFSTLEIQRTEQGDSAMYLCASSLGARNTEAFFGQGTRLTVV.

The chain couples TRBV12-2 to TRBJ2-2; the listed D gene, TRBD2, was not tested against the DNA. TRBV12-2 is described as a pseudogene. The length of the CDR3 is 16 residues. The CDR3 is CASRPPLSVNTGELFF. The CDR3 bases are TGTGCAAGTCGCCCCCCACTTAGCGTAAACACCGGGGAGCTGTTTTTT.

The chain has TRBV5-4 and TRBJ1-1; perhaps TRBD1 as D (5 bases). V shed 3 bases and J shed 0 bases, with 15 bases lying between them. This CDR3 has 16 amino acids. Germline V gene lookup returns CDR1 SGHNT and CDR2 YYREEE (reference sequence). The CDR3: CASSSYAGVMNTEAFF. As DNA, the CDR3 is TGTGCCAGCAGCTCGTACGCGGGGGTTATGAACACTGAAGCTTTCTTT.

This rearrangement joins TRBV5-6 to TRBJ2-5, with D perhaps matching TRBD2 (6 bases). Germline V CDR1 and CDR2: SGHDT, YYEEEE. This CDR3 is 15 amino acids long. Trimming left V 1 base short and J 4 bases short, with 14 bases between. The CDR3, as DNA: TGTGCCAGCAGCTTGTCCTTGGGAGGCGGAGAGACCCAGTACTTC. It yields the protein CASSLSLGGGETQYF.

The chain couples TRBV3-1 (or the pseudogene TRBV3-2) to TRBJ2-5, with 7 bases lining up with TRBD1. Looked up from germline, CDR1 is LGHDT and CDR2 is YNNKEL (reference sequence). This CDR3 region has 14 residues. Trimming cost V 6 bases and J 4 bases; bases outside gene matches: 8. DNA of the CDR3: TGTGCCAGCAGACAGGGGTGGGGCGGAGAGACCCAGTACTTC. It translates to CASRQGWGGETQYF.

The chain links TRBV30 to TRBJ1-1; a weak D match, TRBD1 (5 bases). The V and J ends lost 4 bases and 2 bases respectively, with 11 bases between them. The CDR3 sequence is 13 residues long. Germline V gene data show CDR1 as GTSNPN and CDR2 as SVGIG (reference sequence). This CDR3 is CAWTRTQNTEAFF. In nucleotides, the CDR3 is TGTGCCTGGACCCGGACACAAAACACTGAAGCTTTCTTT.

The CDR3 DNA is TGTGCCACCAGTGATCCGACCGGGACAGGGTATCAGGAGGGCTATGGCTACACCTTC. It codes for CATSDPTGTGYQEGYGYTF. The rearrangement links TRBV24-1 to TRBJ1-2; 9 nucleotides align to TRBD1. Losses at the gene ends were 3 bases for V and 4 bases for J; bases not matched to a gene: 17. Germline V gene sequence: CDR1 KGHDR, CDR2 SFDVKD. CDR3 length: 19 amino acids.

The genes are TRBV18 and TRBJ2-7; 7 bases map to TRBD1. V dropped 2 bases and J dropped 2; count of bases not matched to a gene: 3. The CDR3 runs 14 residues. In germline, CDR1 is KGHSH, CDR2 LQKENI. The CDR3 reads CASSPKGGPYEQYF. The DNA of the CDR3 is TGTGCCAGCTCACCAAAAGGGGGCCCCTACGAGCAGTACTTC.

This rearrangement joins TRBV18 to TRBJ1-5; D gene ambiguous. V shed 4 bases and J shed 5 bases, with 12 bases lying between them. The CDR3 has 14 residues. In germline, CDR1 is KGHSH, CDR2 LQKENI. Written as DNA, the CDR3 is TGTGCCAGCTCACGAGACGGAGACTATCAGCCCCAGCATTTT. Amino acids: CASSRDGDYQPQHF.

The chain has TRBV10-1 and TRBJ1-2, with 9 bases aligning to TRBD1. V shed 8 bases and J 8 bases; nucleotides not matched to a gene: 12. This CDR3 is 14 amino acids long. Germline V gives CDR1 WNHNN, CDR2 SYGVQD (reference sequence). The chain's CDR3 is CASAPGQGFNGYTF. CDR3 DNA sequence: TGCGCCAGCGCTCCGGGACAGGGTTTCAACGGCTACACCTTC.

The chain carries TRBV27 and TRBJ1-5, with D possibly TRBD1 on 5 matching bases. Looked up from germline, CDR1 is MNHEY and CDR2 is SMNVEV (reference sequence). CDR3 length: 14 amino acids. V lost 6 bases, J lost 2 bases, and 11 bases lay in between. DNA for the CDR3: TGTGCCAGCAGCCCAGGGTTCGGCAATCAGCCCCAGCATTTT. Its protein is CASSPGFGNQPQHF.